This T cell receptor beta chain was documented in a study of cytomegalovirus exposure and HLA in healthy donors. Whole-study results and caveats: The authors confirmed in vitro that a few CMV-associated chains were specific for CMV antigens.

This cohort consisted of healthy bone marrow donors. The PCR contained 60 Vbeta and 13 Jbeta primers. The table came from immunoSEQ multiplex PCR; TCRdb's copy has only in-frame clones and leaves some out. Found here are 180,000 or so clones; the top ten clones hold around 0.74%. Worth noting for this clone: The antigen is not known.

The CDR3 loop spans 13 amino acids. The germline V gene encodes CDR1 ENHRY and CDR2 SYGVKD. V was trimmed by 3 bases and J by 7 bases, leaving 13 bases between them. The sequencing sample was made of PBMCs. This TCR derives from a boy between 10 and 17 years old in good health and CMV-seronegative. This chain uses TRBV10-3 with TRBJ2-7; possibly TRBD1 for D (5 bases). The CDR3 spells CAISEQAISEQYF. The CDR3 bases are TGTGCCATCAGTGAACAGGCAATCTCGGAGCAGTACTTC.